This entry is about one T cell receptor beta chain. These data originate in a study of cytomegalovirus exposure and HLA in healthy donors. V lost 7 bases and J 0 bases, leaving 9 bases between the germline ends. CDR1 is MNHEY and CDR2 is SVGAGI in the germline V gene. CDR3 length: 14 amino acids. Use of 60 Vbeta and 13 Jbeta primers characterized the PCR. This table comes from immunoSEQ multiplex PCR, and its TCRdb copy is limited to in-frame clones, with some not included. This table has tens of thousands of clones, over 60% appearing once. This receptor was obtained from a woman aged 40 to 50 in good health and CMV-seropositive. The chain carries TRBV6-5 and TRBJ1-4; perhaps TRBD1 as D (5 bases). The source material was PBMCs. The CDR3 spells CASKQDATNEKLFF. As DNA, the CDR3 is TGTGCCAGCAAACAGGACGCAACTAATGAAAAACTGTTTTTT.